The present T cell receptor beta chain was sequenced within a study of blood T cell repertoires in COVID-19. Study background: COVID-19 samples from acute and convalescent phases originated in the United States, Italy and Spain. In each case, the material was cDNA or gDNA derived from T cells, B-cell-depleted T cells, or PBMCs.

Original data processing: It was from reference gene primer amplification that nucleated cell counts were estimated. This table comes from immunoSEQ multiplex PCR, and its TCRdb copy is limited to in-frame clones, with some not included. That table supplies the V and J calls and clone size; D and trimming were determined from the DNA. Counted here are about 240,000 clones, roughly 90% occurring once; the ten biggest clones make up approximately 4.1%. Trimming took off 3 bases at V and 0 bases at J, with 9 bases between the two ends. The germline V gene has CDR1 PRHDT and CDR2 FYEKMQ (reference sequence). The length of the CDR3 is 14 residues. Recovered status in Cohort 3 required two negative PCRs, clearance, or symptom resolution.

Sequenced material: PBMCs or T cells enriched from blood (not recorded which). The chain carries TRBV13 and TRBJ2-7; TRBD2 is a possible D gene (6 bases). This TCR derives from a woman in her 30s who had recovered from COVID-19. CDR3 in amino acids: CASSFGTPSYEQYF. For the CDR3, the DNA is TGTGCCAGCAGCTTCGGGACTCCCTCCTACGAGCAGTACTTC.